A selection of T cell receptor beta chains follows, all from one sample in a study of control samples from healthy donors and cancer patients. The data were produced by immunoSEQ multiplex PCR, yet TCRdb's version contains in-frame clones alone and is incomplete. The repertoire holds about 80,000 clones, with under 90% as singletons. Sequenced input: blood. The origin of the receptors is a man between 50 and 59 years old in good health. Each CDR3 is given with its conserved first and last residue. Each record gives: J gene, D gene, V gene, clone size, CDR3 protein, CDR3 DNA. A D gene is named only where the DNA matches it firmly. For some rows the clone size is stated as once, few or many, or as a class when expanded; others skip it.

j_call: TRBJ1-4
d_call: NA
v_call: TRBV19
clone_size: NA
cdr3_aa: CASSIAGTTNEKLFF
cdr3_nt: TGTGCCAGTAGTATAGCCGGGACCACTAATGAAAAACTGTTTTTT

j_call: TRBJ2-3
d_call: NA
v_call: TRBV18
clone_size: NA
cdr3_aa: CASSLRRTDTQYF
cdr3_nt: TGTGCCAGCTCACTCAGGCGCACAGATACGCAGTATTTT

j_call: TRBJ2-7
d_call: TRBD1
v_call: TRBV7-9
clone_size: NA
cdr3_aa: CASSRTGIYEQYF
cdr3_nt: TGTGCCAGCAGCCGGACAGGTATCTACGAGCAGTACTTC

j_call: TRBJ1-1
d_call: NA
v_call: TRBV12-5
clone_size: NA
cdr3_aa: CASGSTANTEAFF
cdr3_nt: TGTGCTAGTGGTTCGACAGCGAACACTGAAGCTTTCTTT

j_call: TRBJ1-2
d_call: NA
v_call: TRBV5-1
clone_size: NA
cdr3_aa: CASSLEAGAFYGYTF
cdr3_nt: TGCGCCAGCAGCTTGGAGGCAGGGGCTTTCTATGGCTACACCTTC

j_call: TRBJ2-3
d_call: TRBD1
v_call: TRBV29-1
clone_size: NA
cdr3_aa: CSVEGDRVRADTQYF
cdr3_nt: TGCAGCGTTGAAGGGGACAGGGTGCGGGCAGATACGCAGTATTTT

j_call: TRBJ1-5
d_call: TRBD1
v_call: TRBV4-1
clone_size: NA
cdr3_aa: CASSQDPDRVNSNQPQHF
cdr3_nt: TGCGCCAGCAGCCAAGATCCCGACAGGGTCAATAGCAATCAGCCCCAGCATTTT

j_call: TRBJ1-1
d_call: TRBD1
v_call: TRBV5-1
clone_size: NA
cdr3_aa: CASYRGGLNTEAFF
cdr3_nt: TGCGCCAGCTACAGGGGCGGTCTGAACACTGAAGCTTTCTTT

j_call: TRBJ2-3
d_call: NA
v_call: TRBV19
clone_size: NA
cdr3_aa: CASSIATSYGDTQYF
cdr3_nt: TGTGCCAGTAGTATAGCAACTAGCTACGGAGATACGCAGTATTTT

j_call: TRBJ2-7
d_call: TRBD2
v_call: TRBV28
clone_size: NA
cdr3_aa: CASSPGTNPSYEQYF
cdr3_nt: TGTGCCAGCAGTCCCGGGACTAATCCCTCCTACGAGCAGTACTTC

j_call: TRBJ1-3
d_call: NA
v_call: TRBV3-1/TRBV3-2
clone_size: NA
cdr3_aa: CASSQNPPGRLSGNTIYF
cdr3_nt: TGTGCCAGCAGCCAAAACCCCCCGGGCAGGCTCTCTGGAAACACCATATATTTT

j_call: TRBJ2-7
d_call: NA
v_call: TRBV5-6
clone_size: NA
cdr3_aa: CASSLGGTVSYEQYF
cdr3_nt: TGTGCCAGCAGCCTGGGGGGGACAGTCTCCTACGAGCAGTACTTC

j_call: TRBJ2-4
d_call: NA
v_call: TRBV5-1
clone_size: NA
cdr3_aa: CASSLEGLGAKNIQYF
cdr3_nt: TGCGCCAGCAGCTTGGAAGGCTTAGGGGCCAAAAACATTCAGTACTTC

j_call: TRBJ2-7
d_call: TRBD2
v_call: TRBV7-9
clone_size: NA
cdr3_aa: CASSLGGLAYEQYF
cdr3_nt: TGTGCCAGCAGCTTAGGTGGACTAGCCTACGAGCAGTACTTC

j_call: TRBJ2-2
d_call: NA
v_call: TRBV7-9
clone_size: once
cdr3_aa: CASSLAGAGELFF
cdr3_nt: TGTGCCAGCAGCTTAGCAGGGGCCGGGGAGCTGTTTTTT

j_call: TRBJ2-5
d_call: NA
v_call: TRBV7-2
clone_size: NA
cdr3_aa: CASSQGLLGTQYF
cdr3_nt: TGTGCCAGCAGCCAAGGGCTTCTGGGGACCCAGTACTTC

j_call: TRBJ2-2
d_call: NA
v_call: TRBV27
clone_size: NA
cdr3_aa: CASSLSWGIGELFF
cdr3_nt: TGTGCCAGCAGTTTAAGTTGGGGGATCGGGGAGCTGTTTTTT

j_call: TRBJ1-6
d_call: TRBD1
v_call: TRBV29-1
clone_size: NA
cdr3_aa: CSVSTGQGASPLHF
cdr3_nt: TGCAGCGTTTCAACGGGACAGGGGGCTTCACCCCTCCACTTT

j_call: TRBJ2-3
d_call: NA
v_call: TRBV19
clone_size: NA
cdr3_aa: CASSIDRADTQYF
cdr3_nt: TGTGCCAGTAGTATAGATCGGGCAGATACGCAGTATTTT

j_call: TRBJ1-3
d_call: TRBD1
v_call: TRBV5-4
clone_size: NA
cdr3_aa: CASSSRTGAANTIYF
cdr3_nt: TGTGCCAGCAGCTCCCGGACAGGGGCTGCTAACACCATATATTTT

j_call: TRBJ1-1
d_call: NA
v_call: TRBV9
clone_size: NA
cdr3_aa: CASSVAGETEAFF
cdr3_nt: TGTGCCAGCAGCGTAGCTGGTGAGACTGAAGCTTTCTTT

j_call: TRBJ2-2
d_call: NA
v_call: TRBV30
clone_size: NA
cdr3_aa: CAWSGSRGLNTGELFF
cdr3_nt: TGTGCCTGGAGTGGATCAAGGGGTTTGAACACCGGGGAGCTGTTTTTT

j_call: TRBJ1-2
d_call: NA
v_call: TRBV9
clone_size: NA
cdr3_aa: CASSVGFRLEGYTF
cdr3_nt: TGTGCCAGCAGCGTAGGGTTCCGGCTGGAGGGCTACACCTTC

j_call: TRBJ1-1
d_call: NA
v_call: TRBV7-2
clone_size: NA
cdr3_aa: CASSQGSLNTEAFF
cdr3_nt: TGTGCCAGCAGCCAAGGCAGTTTGAACACTGAAGCTTTCTTT

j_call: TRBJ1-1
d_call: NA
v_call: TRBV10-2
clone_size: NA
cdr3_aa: CASSVTDRNTEAFF
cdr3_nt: TGCGCCAGCAGTGTCACGGACAGAAACACTGAAGCTTTCTTT

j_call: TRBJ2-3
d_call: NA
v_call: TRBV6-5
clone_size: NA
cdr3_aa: CASGRQESSTDTQYF
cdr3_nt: TGTGCCAGCGGGAGGCAGGAGTCAAGCACAGATACGCAGTATTTT